The rows below give T cell receptor beta chains drawn from one sample of a study of T cell repertoires in cytomegalovirus infection. Their antigens are not known. TCRdb re-called the reads with MiXCR, one entry per CDR3 protein. Among approximately 220,000 distinct CDR3 sequences listed, roughly two fifths were seen once. The sequencing used CD8+ T cells from cultured PBMCs, collected from culture after CMV antigen stimulation. These receptors all stem from a human donor in good health (CMV status not recorded). Some clones in this sample may be carry-over from other donors' samples. CDR3s include the opening cysteine and the closing phenylalanine or tryptophan. Each record gives: D gene, clone size, V gene, J gene, CDR3 protein, CDR3 DNA. The D gene is left open where the match is weak. Size tells how often a clone was seen (once, few, many) or the class of an expanded clone, and some rows leave it out.

d_call: -; clone_size: -; v_call: TRBV27; j_call: TRBJ2-4; cdr3_aa: CASSPGGGSLNIQYF; cdr3_nt: TGTGCCAGCAGTCCAGGGGGGGGTAGTTTGAACATTCAGTACTTC
d_call: -; clone_size: -; v_call: TRBV30; j_call: TRBJ2-1; cdr3_aa: CAWSSDTSSYNEQFF; cdr3_nt: TGTGCCTGGAGTTCGGACACCAGCTCCTACAATGAGCAGTTCTTC
d_call: -; clone_size: -; v_call: TRBV27; j_call: TRBJ2-1; cdr3_aa: CASSSATYNEQFF; cdr3_nt: TGTGCCAGCAGTTCGGCGACCTACAATGAGCAGTTCTTC
d_call: -; clone_size: -; v_call: TRBV11-2; j_call: TRBJ2-7; cdr3_aa: CASIATGAGYEQYF; cdr3_nt: TGTGCCAGCATCGCGACGGGGGCGGGCTACGAGCAGTACTTC
d_call: -; clone_size: many; v_call: TRBV7-3; j_call: TRBJ2-1; cdr3_aa: CASSSRGNEQFF; cdr3_nt: TGTGCCAGCAGTAGCCGAGGGAATGAGCAGTTCTTC
d_call: TRBD1; clone_size: -; v_call: TRBV7-3; j_call: TRBJ2-7; cdr3_aa: CASSSGQESSYEQYF; cdr3_nt: TGTGCCAGCAGCTCGGGACAGGAGAGCTCCTACGAGCAGTACTTC
d_call: -; clone_size: -; v_call: TRBV27; j_call: TRBJ1-2; cdr3_aa: CASRDLTGTYGYTF; cdr3_nt: TGTGCCAGCAGAGATCTCACAGGGACCTATGGCTACACCTTC
d_call: TRBD2; clone_size: few; v_call: TRBV12-3/TRBV12-4; j_call: TRBJ2-1; cdr3_aa: CASSSGTSVLGQFF; cdr3_nt: TGTGCCAGCAGTTCCGGGACTAGTGTACTCGGGCAGTTCTTC
d_call: -; clone_size: -; v_call: TRBV5-6; j_call: TRBJ2-7; cdr3_aa: CASSDTRINYEQYF; cdr3_nt: TGTGCCAGCAGTGATACTAGGATAAATTACGAGCAGTACTTC
d_call: -; clone_size: few; v_call: TRBV27; j_call: TRBJ1-4; cdr3_aa: CASSLVTSDKLFF; cdr3_nt: TGTGCCAGCAGTCTCGTAACGTCAGACAAACTGTTTTTT
d_call: -; clone_size: once; v_call: TRBV6-6; j_call: TRBJ2-3; cdr3_aa: CASSYGRADTQYF; cdr3_nt: TGTGCCAGCAGTTACGGAAGGGCAGATACGCAGTATTTT
d_call: TRBD2; clone_size: -; v_call: TRBV11-2; j_call: TRBJ2-1; cdr3_aa: CASSSGTSGSNEQFF; cdr3_nt: TGTGCCAGCAGCTCCGGGACTAGCGGGAGCAATGAGCAGTTCTTC
d_call: -; clone_size: few; v_call: TRBV28; j_call: TRBJ2-1; cdr3_aa: CASSRLGLGYNEQFF; cdr3_nt: TGTGCCAGCAGTAGACTAGGCCTCGGGTACAATGAGCAGTTCTTC
d_call: -; clone_size: -; v_call: TRBV2; j_call: TRBJ2-7; cdr3_aa: CASSVAFYEQYF; cdr3_nt: TGTGCCAGCAGTGTGGCGTTCTACGAGCAGTACTTC
d_call: -; clone_size: -; v_call: TRBV24-1; j_call: TRBJ1-5; cdr3_aa: CATSERHRNQPQHF; cdr3_nt: TGTGCCACCAGTGAGCGACATCGAAATCAGCCCCAGCATTTT
d_call: -; clone_size: -; v_call: TRBV4-2; j_call: TRBJ1-1; cdr3_aa: CASSQDIVVNTEAFF; cdr3_nt: TGTGCCAGCAGCCAAGATATAGTAGTGAACACTGAAGCTTTCTTT
d_call: -; clone_size: few; v_call: TRBV29-1; j_call: TRBJ2-1; cdr3_aa: CSPYYGDLHNEQFF; cdr3_nt: TGCAGCCCCTACTACGGGGATCTGCACAATGAGCAGTTCTTC
d_call: -; clone_size: few; v_call: TRBV27; j_call: TRBJ1-3; cdr3_aa: CASSLSRGSGNTIYF; cdr3_nt: TGTGCCAGCAGTTTATCGAGGGGCTCTGGAAACACCATATATTTT
d_call: -; clone_size: few; v_call: TRBV6-6; j_call: TRBJ1-5; cdr3_aa: CASSYGGENQPQHF; cdr3_nt: TGTGCCAGCAGTTACGGGGGTGAGAATCAGCCCCAGCATTTT
d_call: -; clone_size: -; v_call: TRBV20-1; j_call: TRBJ2-2; cdr3_aa: CSATRGGTGELFF; cdr3_nt: TGCAGTGCAACACGGGGCGGCACCGGGGAGCTGTTTTTT
d_call: -; clone_size: many; v_call: TRBV14; j_call: TRBJ2-3; cdr3_aa: CASSLGGVGTDTQYF; cdr3_nt: TGTGCCAGCAGCCTTGGGGGCGTCGGCACAGATACGCAGTATTTT
d_call: TRBD1; clone_size: many; v_call: TRBV7-9; j_call: TRBJ2-7; cdr3_aa: CASSIPGQGVEQYF; cdr3_nt: TGTGCCAGCAGCATTCCGGGACAGGGGGTCGAGCAGTACTTC
d_call: -; clone_size: many; v_call: TRBV11-2; j_call: TRBJ1-1; cdr3_aa: CASSLFQGLDTEAFF; cdr3_nt: TGTGCCAGCAGCCTCTTCCAGGGCTTGGACACTGAAGCTTTCTTT
d_call: TRBD1; clone_size: -; v_call: TRBV7-2; j_call: TRBJ2-7; cdr3_aa: CASSLWDRGSNEQYF; cdr3_nt: TGTGCCAGCAGCTTATGGGACAGGGGGTCCAACGAGCAGTACTTC
d_call: TRBD1; clone_size: -; v_call: TRBV19; j_call: TRBJ1-2; cdr3_aa: CASSLPRRGLSYGYTF; cdr3_nt: TGTGCCAGTAGTCTACCCAGGAGGGGGCTTAGCTATGGCTACACCTTC
d_call: -; clone_size: many; v_call: TRBV7-9; j_call: TRBJ1-2; cdr3_aa: CASSSSDTNYGYTF; cdr3_nt: TGTGCCAGCAGTTCATCGGACACAAACTATGGCTACACCTTC
d_call: -; clone_size: once; v_call: TRBV5-1; j_call: TRBJ2-1; cdr3_aa: CASSSPGSEQFF; cdr3_nt: TGCGCCAGCAGCTCACCGGGGAGTGAGCAGTTCTTC
d_call: -; clone_size: few; v_call: TRBV20-1; j_call: TRBJ2-1; cdr3_aa: CSATRIFYNEQFF; cdr3_nt: TGCAGTGCTACCAGGATTTTCTACAATGAGCAGTTCTTC
d_call: TRBD1; clone_size: many; v_call: TRBV7-6; j_call: TRBJ2-3; cdr3_aa: CASSLTEDRSYADTDTQYF; cdr3_nt: TGTGCCAGCAGCCTCACCGAGGACAGGTCTTACGCAGACACAGATACGCAGTATTTT
d_call: -; clone_size: -; v_call: TRBV7-6; j_call: TRBJ2-3; cdr3_aa: CASSSSGITDTQYF; cdr3_nt: TGTGCCAGCAGCTCAAGCGGTATCACAGATACGCAGTATTTT
d_call: TRBD2; clone_size: -; v_call: TRBV9; j_call: TRBJ2-1; cdr3_aa: CASSVEGAGVYNEQFF; cdr3_nt: TGTGCCAGCAGCGTAGAGGGAGCGGGAGTCTACAATGAGCAGTTCTTC
d_call: -; clone_size: -; v_call: TRBV25-1; j_call: TRBJ2-2; cdr3_aa: CASSEGDSNTGELFF; cdr3_nt: TGTGCCAGCAGTGAAGGGGATTCGAACACCGGGGAGCTGTTTTTT
d_call: -; clone_size: -; v_call: TRBV29-1; j_call: TRBJ2-2; cdr3_aa: CSGRSAGELFF; cdr3_nt: TGCAGCGGGCGAAGCGCCGGGGAGCTGTTTTTT
d_call: -; clone_size: -; v_call: TRBV10-3; j_call: TRBJ2-1; cdr3_aa: CAIMGGNEQFF; cdr3_nt: TGTGCCATCATGGGGGGCAATGAGCAGTTCTTC
d_call: -; clone_size: -; v_call: TRBV7-3; j_call: TRBJ2-1; cdr3_aa: CASSSLASTDEQFF; cdr3_nt: TGTGCCAGCAGCTCCTTGGCTAGCACGGATGAGCAGTTCTTC
d_call: TRBD2; clone_size: few; v_call: TRBV19; j_call: TRBJ2-1; cdr3_aa: CASSILLAGAAYNEQFF; cdr3_nt: TGTGCCAGTAGTATTCTCCTGGCGGGAGCCGCTTACAATGAGCAGTTCTTC
d_call: -; clone_size: few; v_call: TRBV11-2; j_call: TRBJ1-1; cdr3_aa: CASSGDPSNTEAFF; cdr3_nt: TGTGCCAGCAGTGGCGACCCGAGCAACACTGAAGCTTTCTTT
d_call: TRBD2; clone_size: few; v_call: TRBV19; j_call: TRBJ2-4; cdr3_aa: CASSIDRTRDTKNIQYF; cdr3_nt: TGTGCCAGTAGTATAGATCGGACTAGGGATACCAAAAACATTCAGTACTTC
d_call: -; clone_size: -; v_call: TRBV7-3; j_call: TRBJ2-1; cdr3_aa: CASSRGTGPYNEQFF; cdr3_nt: TGTGCCAGCAGTCGCGGGACGGGACCCTACAATGAGCAGTTCTTC
d_call: TRBD1; clone_size: few; v_call: TRBV10-3; j_call: TRBJ1-4; cdr3_aa: CAISEPTEGGLGRANEKLFF; cdr3_nt: TGTGCCATCAGTGAACCCACGGAAGGGGGCCTTGGAAGGGCTAATGAAAAACTGTTTTTT
d_call: -; clone_size: -; v_call: TRBV5-1; j_call: TRBJ1-1; cdr3_aa: CASSSQERVTEAFF; cdr3_nt: TGCGCCAGCAGCTCCCAGGAGAGAGTGACTGAAGCTTTCTTT
d_call: -; clone_size: few; v_call: TRBV7-3; j_call: TRBJ2-5; cdr3_aa: CASSSTVIQETQYF; cdr3_nt: TGTGCCAGCAGCTCAACAGTGATCCAAGAGACCCAGTACTTC
d_call: -; clone_size: once; v_call: TRBV27; j_call: TRBJ2-7; cdr3_aa: CASSLSGPSASYEQYF; cdr3_nt: TGTGCCAGCAGTTTATCGGGGCCTAGCGCCTCCTACGAGCAGTACTTC
d_call: TRBD1; clone_size: -; v_call: TRBV7-9; j_call: TRBJ1-4; cdr3_aa: CASSSRTGEEEKLFF; cdr3_nt: TGTGCCAGCAGCTCGAGGACAGGGGAGGAGGAAAAACTGTTTTTT
d_call: TRBD2; clone_size: many; v_call: TRBV7-8; j_call: TRBJ2-3; cdr3_aa: CASSLGLAGGADTQYF; cdr3_nt: TGTGCCAGCAGCTTAGGACTAGCGGGAGGCGCAGATACGCAGTATTTT
d_call: TRBD2; clone_size: many; v_call: TRBV7-8; j_call: TRBJ2-5; cdr3_aa: CASSPELAGAEKYQETQYF; cdr3_nt: TGTGCCAGCAGCCCAGAACTAGCGGGAGCGGAGAAGTACCAAGAGACCCAGTACTTC
d_call: -; clone_size: -; v_call: TRBV7-9; j_call: TRBJ1-1; cdr3_aa: CASSLVQVGAEAFF; cdr3_nt: TGTGCCAGCAGCTTAGTGCAGGTAGGGGCTGAAGCTTTCTTT
d_call: -; clone_size: -; v_call: TRBV4-1; j_call: TRBJ2-7; cdr3_aa: CASSLSGTSPYEQYF; cdr3_nt: TGCGCCAGCTCTTTATCGGGCACATCCCCATACGAGCAGTACTTC